One and the same sample provided the 27 T cell receptor beta chains below, sequenced in a study of graft-versus-host responses after intestinal transplantation. TCRdb keeps only in-frame clones here, not all; method: immunoSEQ multiplex PCR. This table has about 20,000 clones, approximately 95% appearing once. Sequenced material: PBMCs, taken 23 days after intestinal transplant. The receptors derive from a human patient who received an intestinal transplant, so some T cells may come from the graft donor.

The V call is TRBV10-3, the J call TRBJ1-1; D is unresolved. The CDR3 loop spans 13 amino acids. Germline CDR1 reads ENHRY; CDR2 reads SYGVKD. Trimming took off 0 bases at V and 3 bases at J, with 5 bases between the two ends. In DNA form, the CDR3 reads TGTGCCATCAGTGAGTCTTCCTACACTGAAGCTTTCTTT. Its translation: CAISESSYTEAFF.

V gene TRBV2 combines with J gene TRBJ2-7; either TRBD1 or TRBD2 may supply D (5 bases each). The CDR3 has 17 residues. Germline CDR1 is SNHLY and CDR2 is FYNNEI. With 6 bases removed from V and 3 bases from J, the gap between germline ends came to 24 bases. The CDR3 region has the DNA TGTGCCAGCAGGCGAAGCCCGGGACCGACGGAGGACTACGAGCAGTACTTC. It yields the protein CASRRSPGPTEDYEQYF.

Here the CDR3 DNA reads TGTGCCAGCAGTGAAAATAGGGGGAAATGGGGGACTGTGAACTATGGCTACACCTTC. Amino acids: CASSENRGKWGTVNYGYTF. This chain uses TRBV6-1 with TRBJ1-2; D is possibly TRBD1 (6 bases). In germline, CDR1 is MNHNS, CDR2 SASEGT. The CDR3 has 19 residues. Trimming took 2 bases from V and 2 from J, leaving 24 bases between them.

The chain recombines TRBV7-9 with TRBJ1-5, with a possible D match to TRBD1 (6 bases). Germline values: CDR1 SEHNR, CDR2 FQNEAQ (reference sequence). The CDR3 has 13 amino acids. V was pared by 5 bases and J by 4 bases, with 9 bases between. CDR3 nucleotide sequence: TGTGCCAGCAGCGAAGGGGGAAATCAGCCCCAGCATTTT. Translating it yields CASSEGGNQPQHF.

CDR3 sequence reads: CASSLGQTTTLYF. The CDR3 region has the DNA TGTGCCAGCAGTCTAGGACAGACTACTACCTTGTACTTC. The chain carries TRBV27 and TRBJ2-7; perhaps TRBD1 as D (6 bases). CDR1 is MNHEY and CDR2 is SMNVEV in the germline V gene (reference sequence). V lost 5 bases, J lost 12 bases, and 20 bases lay in between. This CDR3 is 13 amino acids long.

This chain uses TRBV11-2 with TRBJ2-1, with D unresolved. This CDR3 has 17 residues. The V and J ends lost 2 bases and 5 bases respectively, with 19 bases between them. Germline V gene sequence: CDR1 SGHAT, CDR2 FQNNGV. The CDR3 here is CASSLYTGERRDNEQFF. The CDR3 bases are TGTGCCAGCAGCTTATACACCGGTGAGCGAAGGGACAATGAGCAGTTCTTC.

J is TRBJ2-1 and V is TRBV5-6, with 7 bases aligning to TRBD1. V lost 4 bases to trimming and J lost 9 bases; unmatched junction nucleotides: 4. Looked up from germline, CDR1 is SGHDT and CDR2 is YYEEEE. The CDR3 is 12 amino acids. Here the CDR3 DNA reads TGTGCCAGCAGCCATACAGGGGTTGAGCAGTTCTTC. Translated: CASSHTGVEQFF.

The rearrangement links TRBV19 to TRBJ1-2; no firm D call. The germline V gene encodes CDR1 LNHDA and CDR2 SQIVND (reference sequence). The CDR3 is 14 amino acids. Trimming removed 10 bases at V and 0 bases at J, with 15 bases between. For the CDR3, the DNA is TGTGCCACCAGGACGCCCACTTCTAACTATGGCTACACCTTC. Translated: CATRTPTSNYGYTF.

The chain recombines TRBV5-6 with TRBJ2-7, with TRBD1 matching over 7 bases. The germline gives CDR1 SGHDT, CDR2 YYEEEE. The V segment lost 3 bases and the J segment 3 bases; nucleotides outside the gene matches: 15. This CDR3 contains 17 residues. DNA for the CDR3: TGTGCCAGCAGCTCAACGTTTCAGGGGGAAAGGAGCTACGAGCAGTACTTC. It translates to CASSSTFQGERSYEQYF.

V usage is TRBV9 and J usage is TRBJ2-1; the D is unclear. The CDR3 covers 14 residues. V lost 0 bases, J lost 6 bases, and 10 bases lay in between. Germline values: CDR1 SGDLS, CDR2 YYNGEE. CDR3 DNA: TGTGCCAGCAGCGTAGAAGCTGTATCCAATGAGCAGTTCTTC. Protein: CASSVEAVSNEQFF.

This chain uses TRBV29-1 with TRBJ2-3; 11 bases agree with TRBD2. Germline CDR1 SQVTM, CDR2 ANQGSEA. The CDR3 spans 15 residues. V dropped 7 bases and J dropped 5; count of bases not matched to a gene: 11. The CDR3 protein is CSAIQGLAGGDTQYF. The CDR3 DNA reads TGCAGCGCCATACAGGGTCTAGCGGGAGGAGATACGCAGTATTTT.

This sequence joins TRBV5-1 and TRBJ2-2; no reliable D call. Trimming cost V 1 base and J 6 bases, with 10 bases left between them. CDR3 size: 14 residues. Germline CDR1 reads SGHRS; CDR2 reads YFSETQ. The DNA for the CDR3 is TGCGCCAGCAGCTTGCACATAAGACCCGGGGAGCTGTTTTTT. Amino acid sequence: CASSLHIRPGELFF. Filled out from reference TRBV5-1 and TRBJ2-2, the complete variable domain reads KAGVTQTPRYLIKTRGQQVTLSCSPISGHRSVSWYQQTPGQGLQFLFEYFSETQRNKGNFPGRFSGRQFSNSRSEMNVSTLELGDSALYLCASSLHIRPGELFFGEGSRLTVL.

This clone was observed a single time. The rearrangement uses TRBV27 and TRBJ2-5, with 10 bases fitting TRBD1. From germline, CDR1 is MNHEY and CDR2 SMNVEV (reference sequence). Losses at the gene ends were 1 base for V and 6 bases for J; bases not matched to a gene: 5. This CDR3 has 15 amino acids. The CDR3 coding sequence is TGTGCCAGCAGTTTATTGCCGGGACAGGGGCAGACCCAGTACTTC. Protein sequence: CASSLLPGQGQTQYF.

CDR3 in DNA: TGCGCCAGCAGCTACCGCCTTTCAGCTAGCGGTAATCAAGAGACCCAGTACTTC. This sequence encodes CASSYRLSASGNQETQYF. The J gene is TRBJ2-5, the V gene TRBV5-1; 7 bases are shared with TRBD2. The V gene's germline CDR1 is SGHRS and CDR2 YFSETQ. The junction had 16 bases not matched to a gene; V was cut back by 3 bases and J by 2 bases. CDR3 size: 18 residues.

The chain employs TRBV6-5 and TRBJ1-1; tentative D call: TRBD1 (6 bases). Trimming removed 2 bases from V and 7 bases from J, with 8 bases in between. CDR1 is MNHEY and CDR2 is SVGAGI in the germline V gene. The CDR3 loop spans 12 amino acids. CDR3 DNA sequence: TGTGCCAGCAGTTACATAGGGGGTGAAGCTTTCTTT. This codes for CASSYIGGEAFF.

The chain joins TRBV28 to TRBJ2-5; 7 nucleotides line up with TRBD2. Germline V gives CDR1 MDHEN, CDR2 SYDVKM. Trimming cost V 7 bases and J 0 bases; bases outside gene matches: 8. This CDR3 contains 15 residues. This chain's CDR3 is CASIRLAEYQETQYF. CDR3 coding DNA: TGTGCCAGCATAAGGCTAGCGGAATACCAAGAGACCCAGTACTTC.

The rearrangement links TRBV7-9 to TRBJ2-2, with a possible D match to TRBD2 (6 bases). Trimming cost V 3 bases and J 2 bases, with 10 bases left between them. The V gene's germline CDR1 is SEHNR and CDR2 FQNEAQ (reference sequence). CDR3 length: 15 amino acids. CDR3 amino acids: CASSFSGFNTGELFF. CDR3 sequence (DNA): TGTGCCAGCAGCTTTAGCGGTTTTAACACCGGGGAGCTGTTTTTT. Looking up the rest from reference TRBV7-9 and TRBJ2-2 gives the full variable domain: DTGVSQNPRHKITKRGQNVTFRCDPISEHNRLYWYRQTLGQGPEFLTYFQNEAQLEKSRLLSDRFSAERPKGSFSTLEIQRTEQGDSAMYLCASSFSGFNTGELFFGEGSRLTVL.

The chain joins TRBV9 to TRBJ2-7; D remains ambiguous. Trimming took 3 bases from V and 3 from J, leaving 16 bases between them. There are 15 residues in the CDR3. Germline values: CDR1 SGDLS, CDR2 YYNGEE. Written as DNA, the CDR3 is TGTGCCAGCAGCGGATCTAACGCACGACTCTACGAGCAGTACTTC. Translating it yields CASSGSNARLYEQYF.

The rearrangement uses TRBV28 and TRBJ1-2; D remains unclear. From germline, CDR1 is MDHEN and CDR2 SYDVKM. The V and J ends lost 3 bases and 3 bases respectively, with 11 bases between them. CDR3 size: 14 residues. The CDR3 DNA follows: TGTGCCAGCAGTTTCCCGGCCAGACACTATGGCTACACCTTC. Residues: CASSFPARHYGYTF.

The genes are TRBV18 and TRBJ1-2; weak D call: TRBD1 (6 bases). With 6 bases removed from V and 8 bases from J, the gap between germline ends came to 16 bases. Per germline, CDR1 KGHSH and CDR2 LQKENI. The length of the CDR3 is 13 residues. CDR3 nucleotides: TGTGCCAGCTCGGCAGGGGATGTAGGAGGCTACACCTTC. Translation gives CASSAGDVGGYTF.

Here the CDR3 DNA reads TGTGCCACCAGCAGAAAGGGCGGGAGGAATGAGCAGTTCTTC. Translation gives CATSRKGGRNEQFF. The chain couples TRBV15 to TRBJ2-1; 8 positions agree with TRBD2. Trimming removed 2 bases from V and 7 bases from J; junction bases left unmatched: 4. The CDR3 runs to 14 residues. The V gene's germline CDR1 is LNHNV and CDR2 YYDKDF (reference sequence).

This chain connects TRBV5-1 to TRBJ2-3, with 9 bases matching TRBD2. This CDR3 has 16 residues. Germline V gene sequence: CDR1 SGHRS, CDR2 YFSETQ. The trim removed 1 base at V and 2 bases at J, leaving 5 bases unmatched. CDR3 coding DNA: TGCGCCAGCAGCTTGCGTGCGGGAGGGCTCACAGATACGCAGTATTTT. Protein sequence: CASSLRAGGLTDTQYF.

The chain is built from TRBV11-2 and TRBJ2-3; 8 positions agree with TRBD2. Germline CDR1 is SGHAT and CDR2 is FQNNGV. This CDR3 is built from 16 residues. J lost 0 bases, V lost 2 bases, and 4 bases had no gene match. CDR3 in DNA: TGTGCCAGCAGCTTAATGGCGGGAGGAAGCACAGATACGCAGTATTTT. It specifies CASSLMAGGSTDTQYF.

CDR3 residues: CASSLLETGTGWHEQFF. The CDR3 DNA follows: TGCGCCAGCAGCTTGCTGGAGACCGGGACAGGGTGGCATGAGCAGTTCTTC. The gene calls are TRBV5-1 and TRBJ2-1; 9 positions agree with TRBD1. CDR3 size: 17 residues. J lost 8 bases, V lost 1 base, and 13 bases had no gene match. Germline V gives CDR1 SGHRS, CDR2 YFSETQ.

This rearrangement joins TRBV2 to TRBJ2-5, with D maybe TRBD2 (6 bases). The germline V gene encodes CDR1 SNHLY and CDR2 FYNNEI. V lost 6 bases to trimming and J lost 0 bases, with 11 bases between them. The CDR3 runs to 14 residues. This chain's CDR3 is CASSHRDYQETQYF. CDR3 bases: TGTGCCAGCAGCCACCGGGACTACCAAGAGACCCAGTACTTC.

The J gene is TRBJ1-6, the V gene TRBV6-5; D is uncertain. The V gene lost 2 bases and the J gene lost 5 bases, with 10 bases spanning the gap. This CDR3 has 15 residues. Germline CDR1 reads MNHEY; CDR2 reads SVGAGI. CDR3 protein: CASSYGSGDNSPLHF. CDR3 in DNA: TGTGCCAGCAGTTACGGGTCAGGTGATAATTCACCCCTCCACTTT.

The V gene is TRBV6-5, the J gene TRBJ2-3; 10 nucleotides align to TRBD2. V trimming: 4 bases; J trimming: 2 bases; junction bases outside the gene matches: 6. The length of the CDR3 is 16 residues. CDR1 MNHEY and CDR2 SVGAGI come from the germline V gene. The DNA for the CDR3 is TGTGCCAGCAGTTCAGGACTAGCGGACCCCACAGATACGCAGTATTTT. Its protein product is CASSSGLADPTDTQYF.